These T cell receptor beta chains were read from a single sample in a study of control samples from healthy donors and cancer patients. Using immunoSEQ multiplex PCR, the repertoire was profiled, and TCRdb retains in-frame clones only, with some absent. Counted here are roughly 170,000 clones, around 88% occurring once; the ten biggest clones make up approximately 4.9%. The sequenced sample consisted of blood. The origin of the receptors is a woman between 25 and 40 years old in good health. Each CDR3 is given with its conserved first and last residue. Each record gives: clone size, V gene, J gene, D gene, CDR3 protein, CDR3 DNA. D genes are given only for firm matches. Part of the rows lack a size; the others show once, few, many or a class for expanded clones.

>few|TRBV7-8|TRBJ1-2|NA
CASSLAGGNYGYTF
TGTGCCAGCAGCTTAGCGGGGGGTAACTATGGCTACACCTTC
>NA|TRBV5-6|TRBJ1-1|NA
CASSLFEPPEAFF
TGTGCCAGCAGCTTGTTCGAACCGCCTGAAGCTTTCTTT
>NA|TRBV5-1|TRBJ2-1|NA
CASSLEIGTNEQFF
TGCGCCAGCAGCTTGGAGATAGGGACCAATGAGCAGTTCTTC
>once|TRBV5-1|TRBJ1-1|TRBD1
CASRRTGGTEAFF
TGCGCCAGCAGGCGGACAGGGGGCACTGAAGCTTTCTTT
>NA|TRBV6-2/TRBV6-3|TRBJ2-1|NA
CASSPDYLGSYNEQFF
TGTGCCAGCAGTCCCGACTACCTAGGCTCCTACAATGAGCAGTTCTTC
>NA|TRBV19|TRBJ2-1|TRBD2
CASSGGLAGDPYNEQFF
TGTGCCAGTAGTGGGGGACTAGCGGGAGACCCCTACAATGAGCAGTTCTTC
>few|TRBV27|TRBJ2-2|NA
CASSRGLTGELFF
TGTGCCAGCAGCCGAGGGTTAACCGGGGAGCTGTTTTTT
>NA|TRBV19|TRBJ2-3|TRBD2
CASSAGGGAVDTQYF
TGTGCCAGTAGTGCTGGCGGGGGGGCCGTGGATACGCAGTATTTT
>NA|TRBV6-5|TRBJ2-7|TRBD2
CASRHGLAQSGEQYF
TGTGCCAGCAGACATGGACTAGCCCAGAGTGGCGAGCAGTACTTC
>NA|TRBV18|TRBJ1-1|NA
CASSPQDIMNTEAFF
TGTGCCAGCTCACCTCAGGATATAATGAACACTGAAGCTTTCTTT
>once|TRBV13|TRBJ1-6|NA
CASSLNRASPLHF
TGTGCCAGCAGCTTGAACAGGGCATCACCCCTCCACTTT
>once|TRBV5-4|TRBJ2-2|TRBD2
CASSSGLAATNTGELFF
TGTGCCAGCAGTTCGGGACTAGCGGCTACGAACACCGGGGAGCTGTTTTTT
>NA|TRBV28|TRBJ2-7|NA
CASSFNYEQYF
TGTGCCAGCAGTTTTAACTACGAGCAGTACTTC
>once|TRBV5-6|TRBJ2-7|TRBD1
CASNTGGTGSYEQYF
TGTGCCAGCAACACCGGAGGGACAGGCTCCTACGAGCAGTACTTC
>NA|TRBV6-1|TRBJ2-7|TRBD2
CASSELGGRARYEQYF
TGTGCCAGCAGTGAATTGGGCGGGAGGGCCAGGTACGAGCAGTACTTC
>NA|TRBV11-2|TRBJ1-1|NA
CASRPLLSTEAFF
TGTGCCAGCAGACCCCTGTTGAGCACTGAAGCTTTCTTT
>NA|TRBV21-1|TRBJ1-5|NA
CASSKVGQGRFNQPQHF
TGTGCCAGCAGCAAAGTGGGACAGGGCAGATTCAATCAGCCCCAGCATTTT
>NA|TRBV19|TRBJ1-1|NA
CASSPSSQTEAFF
TGTGCCAGTAGCCCCTCCTCCCAGACAGAAGCTTTCTTT
>few|TRBV5-1|TRBJ1-5|NA
CASSLVGGNQPQHF
TGCGCCAGCAGCTTGGTCGGGGGAAATCAGCCCCAGCATTTT
>NA|TRBV19|TRBJ2-5|NA
CASSLIHRGETQYF
TGTGCCAGTAGCCTAATCCACCGAGGGGAGACCCAGTACTTC
>NA|TRBV20-1|TRBJ1-5|NA
CSASQGDRQPQHF
TGCAGTGCGAGTCAGGGTGATAGACAGCCCCAGCATTTT
>NA|TRBV6-5|TRBJ1-1|NA
CASSFYRDGNTEAFF
TGTGCCAGCAGTTTTTACCGGGACGGGAACACTGAAGCTTTCTTT
>NA|TRBV5-1|TRBJ2-2|NA
CASSPKMGGHNTGELFF
TGCGCCAGCAGCCCTAAAATGGGGGGCCATAACACCGGGGAGCTGTTTTTT
>NA|TRBV6-5|TRBJ1-2|NA
CASSYLGLGNYGYTF
TGTGCCAGCAGTTACCTTGGGTTGGGGAACTATGGCTACACCTTC
>NA|TRBV14|TRBJ1-5|TRBD1
CASSLGQGSNQPQHF
TGTGCCAGCAGCCTGGGACAGGGTAGCAATCAGCCCCAGCATTTT
>NA|TRBV9|TRBJ1-4|NA
CASSVGGGGEKLFF
TGTGCCAGCAGCGTAGGGGGAGGAGGTGAAAAACTGTTTTTT
>NA|TRBV6-6|TRBJ1-2|NA
CASSQGDYGYTF
TGTGCCAGCAGCCAGGGAGACTATGGCTACACCTTC
>NA|TRBV3-1/TRBV3-2|TRBJ1-6|NA
CASSQVGGNSPLHF
TGTGCCAGCAGCCAGGTTGGGGGGAATTCACCCCTCCACTTT
>NA|TRBV6-6|TRBJ2-1|NA
CASDGGLRNEQFF
TGTGCCAGCGACGGGGGGCTTCGGAATGAGCAGTTCTTC
>NA|TRBV7-9|TRBJ1-5|TRBD1
CASSGQGSNQPQHF
TGTGCCAGCAGCGGACAGGGCTCCAATCAGCCCCAGCATTTT
>NA|TRBV7-9|TRBJ1-5|NA
CASSPSTGGGNQPQHF
TGTGCCAGCAGCCCCTCCACCGGAGGCGGCAATCAGCCCCAGCATTTT
>NA|TRBV9|TRBJ2-2|NA
CASSVRQENTGELFF
TGTGCCAGCAGCGTTCGACAGGAGAACACCGGGGAGCTGTTTTTT
>NA|TRBV12-5|TRBJ2-1|TRBD2
CASGVTSGRTNEQFF
TGTGCTAGTGGTGTGACTAGCGGGAGAACCAATGAGCAGTTCTTC
>NA|TRBV2|TRBJ2-3|NA
CASRGAGRSDTQYF
TGTGCCAGCAGGGGGGCGGGACGGTCGGATACGCAGTATTTT
>NA|TRBV20-1|TRBJ2-3|NA
CSDGLTDTQYF
TGCAGTGACGGACTCACAGATACGCAGTATTTT
>NA|TRBV4-1|TRBJ1-1|NA
CASRPTLNTEAFF
TGCGCCAGCAGGCCTACATTGAACACTGAAGCTTTCTTT
>NA|TRBV4-1|TRBJ2-3|NA
CASSQLLGDTQYF
TGCGCCAGCAGCCAGCTACTAGGAGATACGCAGTATTTT
>NA|TRBV18|TRBJ1-5|NA
CASSPGGKQPQHF
TGTGCCAGCTCACCAGGAGGGAAACAGCCCCAGCATTTT
>NA|TRBV14|TRBJ1-1|NA
CASSHQGPNTEAFF
TGTGCCAGCAGCCACCAGGGTCCGAACACTGAAGCTTTCTTT
>NA|TRBV19|TRBJ1-2|TRBD1
CASTEGAHSYGYTF
TGTGCCAGTACGGAGGGGGCGCATAGCTATGGCTACACCTTC
>NA|TRBV15|TRBJ2-7|TRBD2
CATSPGLATYEQYF
TGTGCCACCAGCCCTGGACTAGCCACCTACGAGCAGTACTTC
>NA|TRBV10-3|TRBJ2-1|NA
CAISEPGRISYNEQFF
TGTGCCATCAGTGAGCCAGGTAGGATCTCCTACAATGAGCAGTTCTTC
>NA|TRBV4-2|TRBJ1-1|NA
CASSQESAVNTEAFF
TGTGCCAGCAGCCAAGAAAGTGCTGTGAACACTGAAGCTTTCTTT
>NA|TRBV27|TRBJ2-7|TRBD2
CASAASGSGEQYF
TGTGCCAGCGCCGCTAGCGGGAGTGGCGAGCAGTACTTC
>NA|TRBV6-1|TRBJ2-3|NA
CASSEWGGPDTQYF
TGTGCCAGCAGTGAATGGGGGGGCCCAGATACGCAGTATTTT
>NA|TRBV2|TRBJ2-3|NA
CASSDHTDTQYF
TGTGCCAGCAGTGACCACACAGATACGCAGTATTTT
>NA|TRBV18|TRBJ1-3|NA
CASSPGLASSGNTIYF
TGTGCCAGCTCACCGGGACTCGCGAGCTCTGGAAACACCATATATTTT
>NA|TRBV3-1/TRBV3-2|TRBJ1-3|NA
CASSQKGPYSGNTIYF
TGTGCCAGCAGCCAAAAAGGGCCTTACTCTGGAAACACCATATATTTT
>NA|TRBV7-9|TRBJ1-1|NA
CASSLFDSRGLNTEAFF
TGTGCCAGCAGCTTATTCGATTCTAGGGGATTGAACACTGAAGCTTTCTTT
>once|TRBV27|TRBJ2-5|NA
CASSPNSWTQYF
TGTGCCAGCAGTCCAAATTCGTGGACCCAGTACTTC
>NA|TRBV5-4|TRBJ2-2|NA
CASSLAASRYTGELFF
TGTGCCAGCAGCTTGGCGGCTAGCAGGTACACCGGGGAGCTGTTTTTT
>NA|TRBV19|TRBJ2-3|NA
CASSIGSGVHTQYF
TGTGCCAGTAGTATTGGGTCGGGAGTACATACGCAGTATTTT
>NA|TRBV6-5|TRBJ1-5|NA
CATLGELGGQPQHF
TGTGCCACCCTGGGAGAATTGGGAGGTCAGCCCCAGCATTTT
>NA|TRBV9|TRBJ2-4|TRBD2
CASSVVGGVQYF
TGTGCCAGCAGCGTAGTTGGGGGGGTTCAGTACTTC